This record covers a single T cell receptor beta chain. This may be a read error, as it is one base from a much larger clone. The data originate from a study of identical twins. The V and J ends lost 0 bases and 1 base respectively, with 12 bases between them. Germline CDR1 reads ENHRY; CDR2 reads SYGVKD. The CDR3 runs to 17 residues. TCRdb ran MiXCR on the 5' RACE reads and lists one entry per CDR3 protein. In the table there are 690,000 or so distinct CDR3 sequences, roughly 6% of which are singletons. Sequenced: naive T cells sorted from blood. The sequence came from a man younger than 35 in good health. The rearrangement links TRBV10-3 to TRBJ2-2; D is uncertain. The CDR3 here is CAISESATGLNTGELFF. Here the CDR3 DNA reads TGTGCCATCAGTGAGTCCGCAACGGGCCTGAACACCGGGGAGCTGTTTTTT.